Below are 18 T cell receptor beta chains sequenced from a single sample in a study of blood T cell repertoires in COVID-19 (dated by TCRdb to the early 2020s). The library came from the immunoSEQ multiplex PCR assay. Drawn from immuneACCESS, this table holds only the in-frame rearrangements with V and J called that TCRdb kept. Clones are partly lost; checked studies trace under half to an unresolved V gene and leave the rest unexplained. In all, the sample holds over 350,000 clones, and 88% of those were seen once. The ten largest account for around 0.97% of the sample. The specimen sequenced was PBMCs or T cells enriched from blood (not recorded which). Receptor source: a woman aged 25 to 39 with acute COVID-19.

The chain is built from TRBV4-1 and TRBJ1-5; 8 bases match TRBD1. Per the germline V gene, CDR1 is MGHRA and CDR2 is YSYEKL. CDR3 length: 16 residues. V lost 5 bases to trimming and J lost 6 bases; unmatched junction nucleotides: 12. The CDR3 DNA is TGCGCCAGCAGCGGGACAGGCCCCCGGCGGGGTCAGCCCCAGCATTTT. This sequence encodes CASSGTGPRRGQPQHF.

The chain employs TRBV7-8 and TRBJ1-5; D is unclear. This CDR3 is 17 amino acids long. Trimming took 2 bases from V and 1 from J, leaving 15 bases between them. Looked up from germline, CDR1 is SGHVS and CDR2 is FQNEAQ. The CDR3 DNA sequence: TGTGCCAGCAGCTTATCGGAGGGCCCGTTAAGCAATCAGCCCCAGCATTTT. This gives the protein CASSLSEGPLSNQPQHF.

The count of this clone is one. The V call is TRBV11-2, the J call TRBJ2-7; 12 nucleotides align to TRBD1. V lost 4 bases and J lost 4; bases outside the gene matches: 14. Per germline, CDR1 SGHAT and CDR2 FQNNGV. The CDR3 has 18 residues. CDR3 in amino acids: CASSSLRVGTGGRYEQYF. The DNA of the CDR3 is TGTGCCAGCAGCTCCTTGAGGGTAGGGACAGGGGGCCGGTACGAGCAGTACTTC.

V gene TRBV4-1 combines with J gene TRBJ2-4; TRBD1 agrees at 7 bases. V trimming: 4 bases; J trimming: 8 bases; junction bases outside the gene matches: 11. The germline CDR1 and CDR2 sequences are MGHRA and YSYEKL. CDR3 length: 15 residues. This CDR3 is CASSPPDKGADIQYF. The CDR3 DNA is TGCGCCAGCAGCCCCCCGGACAAGGGGGCGGACATTCAGTACTTC.

The chain couples TRBV27 to TRBJ1-4; 7 bases agree with TRBD1. The CDR3 runs to 14 residues. V was clipped by 5 bases and J by 4 bases; unmatched bases: 4. From germline, CDR1 is MNHEY and CDR2 SMNVEV (reference sequence). The DNA of the CDR3 is TGTGCCAGCAGTAGGGGACAGTATAATGAAAAACTGTTTTTT. Its protein is CASSRGQYNEKLFF.

The J gene is TRBJ1-1, the V gene TRBV5-1; 8 bases fit TRBD1. This CDR3 contains 14 residues. Germline V gives CDR1 SGHRS, CDR2 YFSETQ. V trimming: 4 bases; J trimming: 5 bases; junction bases outside the gene matches: 7. The DNA for the CDR3 is TGCGCCAGCAGCCTAGGACAGGGAAGGACTGAAGCTTTCTTT. Its translation: CASSLGQGRTEAFF.

V usage is TRBV9 and J usage is TRBJ1-1, with D unresolved. The CDR3 is made up of 15 amino acids. Per the germline V gene, CDR1 is SGDLS and CDR2 is YYNGEE. V was trimmed by 4 bases and J by 6 bases, leaving 19 bases between them. The CDR3 region has the DNA TGTGCCAGCAGCCCTCAGGCCGTTTTTATTGCTGAAGCTTTCTTT. Its translation: CASSPQAVFIAEAFF.

The chain employs TRBV21-1 and TRBJ1-5; TRBD1, the table's D call, was not compared with the DNA. TRBV21-1 is termed a pseudogene. The CDR3 loop spans 16 amino acids. For the CDR3, the DNA is TGTGCCAGCAGCAAAGACAAACAGGGCCCTGATCAGCCCCAGCATTTT. It encodes CASSKDKQGPDQPQHF.

The chain uses TRBV6-1 and TRBJ1-2; D is unresolved. CDR3 size: 12 residues. Trimming took off 2 bases at V and 8 bases at J, with 9 bases between the two ends. Germline CDR1 and CDR2: MNHNS and SASEGT. The CDR3 nucleotides read TGTGCCAGCAGTGAACGGGGTAGAGGCTACACCTTC. It yields the protein CASSERGRGYTF.

The rearrangement uses TRBV11-2 and TRBJ2-1, with 9 bases identical to TRBD2. J lost 5 bases, V lost 5 bases, and 13 bases had no gene match. The CDR3 sequence is 17 residues long. CDR1 SGHAT and CDR2 FQNNGV come from the germline V gene. The CDR3: CASSPHGLATANNEQFF. In DNA form, the CDR3 reads TGTGCCAGCAGCCCCCACGGACTAGCGACGGCGAACAATGAGCAGTTCTTC.

CDR3 protein: CASSYARGGHNEQFF. In DNA, the CDR3 is TGTGCCAGCAGCTACGCCAGAGGAGGACACAATGAGCAGTTCTTC. The chain has TRBV7-8 and TRBJ2-1, with D tentatively TRBD2 (5 bases). The ends were cut back, 4 bases at V and 5 bases at J, with 15 bases in the middle. This CDR3 comprises 15 residues. Germline CDR1 is SGHVS and CDR2 is FQNEAQ.

To note about this clone: This sample includes further DNA sequences coding for the same CDR3. The chain is built from TRBV5-1 and TRBJ1-5, with 7 bases identical to TRBD1. The CDR3 totals 14 residues. Germline CDR1 reads SGHRS; CDR2 reads YFSETQ. V dropped 4 bases and J dropped 2; count of bases not matched to a gene: 3. The CDR3 region has the DNA TGCGCCAGCAGCACAGGGACAGGCAATCAGCCCCAGCATTTT. Protein: CASSTGTGNQPQHF.

This clone was counted a single time. The genes are TRBV19 and TRBJ2-7, with 9 nucleotides matching TRBD1. Germline trimming cut 8 bases from V and 0 bases from J; bases unmatched to any gene: 5. The CDR3 extends over 14 amino acids. Germline loops: CDR1 LNHDA, CDR2 SQIVND (reference sequence). CDR3 protein: CASGTQGASYEQYF. CDR3 nucleotide sequence: TGTGCCAGTGGGACACAGGGGGCCTCCTACGAGCAGTACTTC.

V gene TRBV7-2 combines with J gene TRBJ1-1, with D tentatively TRBD1 (5 bases). Germline loops: CDR1 SGHTA, CDR2 FQGNSA. V lost 1 base, J lost 3 bases, and 12 bases lay in between. The CDR3 is 15 residues long. The CDR3 DNA is TGTGCCAGCAGCTTAGTCGCAGGGCGGTACACTGAAGCTTTCTTT. Its protein is CASSLVAGRYTEAFF.

The chain couples TRBV5-6 to TRBJ1-6; 7 positions agree with TRBD1. The CDR3 is 13 residues long. CDR1 and CDR2 from the germline V gene are SGHDT and YYEEEE. The J segment lost 10 bases and the V segment lost 5 bases, leaving 6 bases of the junction unmatched. In DNA form, the CDR3 reads TGTGCCAGCAGGCCCAAAGGGGGCTCACCCCTCCACTTT. Its translation: CASRPKGGSPLHF.

The V and J genes are TRBV6-1 and TRBJ1-2; 10 bases align to TRBD1. V was pared by 2 bases and J by 4 bases, with 7 bases of the junction left unmatched. CDR3 length: 16 amino acids. Germline V gene lookup returns CDR1 MNHNS and CDR2 SASEGT. This CDR3 is CASSESIGQGGYGYTF. CDR3 coding DNA: TGTGCCAGCAGTGAAAGTATAGGACAGGGGGGCTATGGCTACACCTTC.

This clone showed up just once. The chain joins TRBV4-1 to TRBJ1-2, with a possible D match to TRBD1 (5 bases). The CDR3 runs to 16 residues. Germline CDR1 and CDR2: MGHRA and YSYEKL. V lost 1 base to trimming and J lost 1 base, with 13 bases between them. CDR3 bases: TGCGCCAGCAGCCAAGTTGCGACAGCTAATAACTATGGCTACACCTTC. This sequence encodes CASSQVATANNYGYTF.

CDR3 DNA sequence: TGTGCCACCTCCCGCGGTAATGAGCAGTTCTTC. Amino acid sequence: CATSRGNEQFF. V and J are TRBV24-1 and TRBJ2-1; no reliable D call. The V end lost 9 bases, the J end lost 7 bases, and 9 bases lay between the germline ends. From germline, CDR1 is KGHDR and CDR2 SFDVKD. CDR3 length: 11 residues.